Presented here are 21 T cell receptor beta chains from one specimen sequenced in a study of OX40 agonist ivuxolimab in advanced cancers. Here immunoSEQ multiplex PCR was the method, and the copy in TCRdb shows in-frame clones only, minus some. The sample has about 22,000 clones, roughly 83% seen once. The material was CD4+ or CD8+ T cells sorted from blood, obtained in a trial of the OX40 agonist ivuxolimab. These receptors were obtained from an adult with an advanced solid tumor such as melanoma, head and neck, liver or kidney cancer.

The rearrangement links TRBV7-8 to TRBJ2-2; TRBD1 might be the D (5 bases). Germline V gives CDR1 SGHVS, CDR2 FQNEAQ. Trimming removed 4 bases at V and 3 bases at J, with 18 bases between. The CDR3 has 17 amino acids. The CDR3 nucleotides read TGTGCCAGCAGCTCCAACGGTTGGAGACAGCACACCGGGGAGCTGTTTTTT. It translates to CASSSNGWRQHTGELFF. The whole variable domain, filled in from reference TRBV7-8 and TRBJ2-2, reads GAGVSQSPRYKVAKRGQDVALRCDPISGHVSLFWYQQALGQGPEFLTYFQNEAQLDKSGLPSDRFFAERPEGSVSTLKIQRTQQEDSAVYLCASSSNGWRQHTGELFFGEGSRLTVL.

The CDR3 DNA sequence: TGTGCCAGCAGCTCGGGCGGATCGGGCACTGAAGCTTTCTTT. Its protein product is CASSSGGSGTEAFF. V gene TRBV11-2 combines with J gene TRBJ1-1, with D hard to call. The germline V gene has CDR1 SGHAT and CDR2 FQNNGV. The CDR3 is 14 amino acids. The V end was cut by 4 bases, the J end by 4 bases, with 13 bases between.

This chain connects TRBV27 to TRBJ2-7; D may be TRBD1 or TRBD2 (6 bases each). The V end lost 2 bases, the J end lost 7 bases, and 15 bases lay between the germline ends. The CDR3 extends over 14 amino acids. The V gene's germline CDR1 is MNHEY and CDR2 SMNVEV (reference sequence). CDR3 loop: CASSLTPTGREQYF. The CDR3 nucleotides read TGTGCCAGCAGTTTAACTCCAACAGGGAGGGAGCAGTACTTC.

Comments on this clone: The junction and the germline gene differ at one end; a read error may be behind it. This CDR3 is CASGQGRYEQYF. The DNA of the CDR3 is TGTGCCAGCGGACAGGGTAGGTACGAGCAGTACTTC. This rearrangement joins TRBV5-1 to TRBJ2-7, with 8 positions matching TRBD1. The CDR3 runs to 12 residues. Germline V gives CDR1 SGHRS, CDR2 YFSETQ.

The V gene is TRBV6-1, the J gene TRBJ1-5; D is unresolved. This CDR3 spans 14 amino acids. Trimming shortened V by 4 bases and J by 4 bases, and 11 bases separated the two germline ends. CDR1 is MNHNS, CDR2 SASEGT, per germline. The CDR3 loop is CASSALVSNQPQHF. The CDR3 DNA follows: TGTGCCAGCAGTGCCTTGGTTTCGAATCAGCCCCAGCATTTT.

The CDR3 DNA is TGTGCCAGCAGCTTACCCGGGACAGGGCCCTACAATGAGCAGTTCTTC. Encoded protein: CASSLPGTGPYNEQFF. The rearrangement joins TRBV7-9 to TRBJ2-1; 9 nucleotides match TRBD1. V lost 2 bases, J lost 2 bases, and 4 bases stayed unmatched. Germline V gives CDR1 SEHNR, CDR2 FQNEAQ (reference sequence). The CDR3 contains 16 residues.

In this sample, this clone is medium-sized. This chain uses TRBV29-1 with TRBJ1-2; D is ambiguous. Trimming stripped 4 bases from V and 3 bases from J, with 12 bases between. The CDR3 sequence is 13 residues long. The germline gives CDR1 SQVTM, CDR2 ANQGSEA. In DNA form, the CDR3 reads TGCAGCGTTGTCTGGCCAGGCCACTATGGCTACACCTTC. Translated, it gives CSVVWPGHYGYTF.

Only a few counts were recorded for this clone. The chain combines TRBV5-8 with TRBJ2-2; 14 bases are shared with TRBD2. CDR3 size: 17 residues. Germline trimming cut 5 bases from V and 3 bases from J; bases unmatched to any gene: 6. CDR1 and CDR2 from the germline V gene are SGHTS and YDEGEE. The CDR3 region has the DNA TGTGCCAGCAGGGCGGGACTAGCGGGAGTCTACACCGGGGAGCTGTTTTTT. Amino acid sequence: CASRAGLAGVYTGELFF. Full variable domain (remainder filled in from reference TRBV5-8 and TRBJ2-2): EAGVTQSPTHLIKTRGQQATLRCSPISGHTSVYWYQQALGLGLQFLLWYDEGEERNRGNFPPRFSGRQFPNYSSELNVNALELEDSALYLCASRAGLAGVYTGELFFGEGSRLTVL.

The J gene is TRBJ2-7, the V gene TRBV18, with D possibly being TRBD1 (6 bases). Germline values: CDR1 KGHSH, CDR2 LQKENI. The CDR3 contains 13 residues. V was trimmed by 2 bases and J by 4 bases, leaving 9 bases between them. This CDR3 is CASSPGGIYEQYF. CDR3 DNA: TGTGCCAGCTCACCAGGGGGCATATACGAGCAGTACTTC. Combining the CDR3 with reference TRBV18 and TRBJ2-7 gives the whole variable domain NAGVMQNPRHLVRRRGQEARLRCSPMKGHSHVYWYRQLPEEGLKFMVYLQKENIIDESGMPKERFSAEFPKEGPSILRIQQVVRGDSAAYFCASSPGGIYEQYFGPGTRLTVT.

The chain is built from TRBV29-1 and TRBJ2-1, with 10 positions matching TRBD2. Germline trimming cut 3 bases from V and 8 bases from J; bases unmatched to any gene: 4. The germline V gene encodes CDR1 SQVTM and CDR2 ANQGSEA. This CDR3 has 13 amino acids. This chain's CDR3 is CSVEASGSYEQFF. The CDR3 DNA reads TGCAGCGTTGAGGCTAGCGGGAGTTATGAGCAGTTCTTC.

This clone was observed a few times. The J gene is TRBJ2-7, the V gene TRBV7-9; 8 nucleotides line up with TRBD1. This CDR3 is 13 amino acids long. The junction had 4 bases not matched to a gene; V was cut back by 4 bases and J by 5 bases. The germline gives CDR1 SEHNR, CDR2 FQNEAQ (reference sequence). CDR3: CASSSQDRDEQYF. The CDR3 DNA sequence: TGTGCCAGCAGCTCCCAGGACAGGGACGAGCAGTACTTC.

The chain employs TRBV9 and TRBJ2-2; 8 bases match TRBD2. The CDR3 spans 15 residues. Per the germline V gene, CDR1 is SGDLS and CDR2 is YYNGEE. J was trimmed by 5 bases and V by 0 bases; bases with no gene match: 3. DNA for the CDR3: TGTGCCAGCAGCGTAGGCGGGGGGTGGACCGGGGAGCTGTTTTTT. Translation: CASSVGGGWTGELFF.

This clone appeared a single time. This chain uses TRBV9 with TRBJ2-3; possible D gene TRBD2, 6 bases. The ends were cut back, 4 bases at V and 4 bases at J, with 10 bases in the middle. CDR1 is SGDLS and CDR2 is YYNGEE in the germline V gene. The CDR3 length is 13 residues. The CDR3 is CASSRGEADTQYF. In DNA, the CDR3 is TGTGCCAGCAGCAGAGGGGAGGCAGATACGCAGTATTTT.

The V gene is TRBV19, the J gene TRBJ1-1; D may be TRBD1 (5 bases). The germline V gene encodes CDR1 LNHDA and CDR2 SQIVND (reference sequence). Deletions cut 0 bases from V and 3 bases from J, with 11 bases between. This CDR3 contains 15 residues. In DNA form, the CDR3 reads TGTGCCAGTAGTATAGAACCAGGGAGGGACACTGAAGCTTTCTTT. Its protein is CASSIEPGRDTEAFF.

This clone was detected once. J is TRBJ1-5 and V is TRBV6-4; D is perhaps TRBD1 (6 bases). With 2 bases removed from V and 1 base from J, the gap between germline ends came to 18 bases. CDR1 and CDR2 (germline): MRHNA, SNTAGT. This CDR3 spans 18 amino acids. The CDR3 protein is CASSDPRGGEKSNQPQHF. CDR3 in DNA: TGTGCCAGCAGTGACCCGAGGGGGGGCGAAAAAAGCAATCAGCCCCAGCATTTT.

The chain couples TRBV15 to TRBJ1-2; 12 bases line up with TRBD1. CDR1 and CDR2 (germline): LNHNV, YYDKDF (reference sequence). Trimming cost V 3 bases and J 3 bases; bases outside gene matches: 11. CDR3 length: 18 residues. The CDR3 bases are TGTGCCACCAGCAGCGAAACCTGGGACAGGGGGCACCACTATGGCTACACCTTC. It encodes CATSSETWDRGHHYGYTF.

The genes are TRBV9 and TRBJ2-7, with 7 bases fitting TRBD1. Looked up from germline, CDR1 is SGDLS and CDR2 is YYNGEE. The CDR3 is 13 amino acids. Trimming at V came to 0 bases and at J to 6 bases, leaving 3 bases not matched to a gene. The chain's CDR3 is CASSVGQGREQYF. The CDR3 DNA reads as TGTGCCAGCAGCGTAGGACAGGGCCGCGAGCAGTACTTC.

Only one count was recorded for this clone. The rearrangement uses TRBV7-9 and TRBJ2-5; no clear D gene. Germline values: CDR1 SEHNR, CDR2 FQNEAQ (reference sequence). V shed 1 base and J shed 1 base, with 7 bases lying between them. The CDR3 has 14 residues. CDR3 residues: CASSLEGGQETQYF. Here the CDR3 DNA reads TGTGCCAGCAGCTTAGAAGGTGGCCAAGAGACCCAGTACTTC.

This clone was seen just once. One end of the junction does not line up with germline, which may come from a read error. The chain combines TRBV7-7 with TRBJ1-2; the D gene is possibly TRBD1 (6 bases). CDR3 length: 12 amino acids. Germline V lookup: CDR1 SSHAT, CDR2 FNYEAQ (reference sequence). Here the CDR3 reads CASTPWGHGYTF. CDR3 DNA sequence: TGTGCTAGCACCCCGTGGGGGCATGGCTACACCTTC.

The rearrangement joins TRBV13 to TRBJ2-5, with a weak D call TRBD2 (5 bases). This CDR3 contains 14 residues. Looked up from germline, CDR1 is PRHDT and CDR2 is FYEKMQ (reference sequence). V shed 3 bases and J shed 5 bases, with 13 bases lying between them. CDR3 in amino acids: CASSFRIPGETQYF. The CDR3 bases are TGTGCCAGCAGCTTTCGTATTCCGGGGGAGACCCAGTACTTC.

J is TRBJ2-7 and V is TRBV6-5; tentative D call: TRBD1 (6 bases). Trimming stripped 6 bases from V and 3 bases from J, with 18 bases between. Germline CDR1 is MNHEY and CDR2 is SVGAGI. This CDR3 has 15 amino acids. CDR3 sequence: CASSFTTGQIYEQYF. CDR3 bases: TGTGCCAGCAGCTTTACCACCGGACAGATCTACGAGCAGTACTTC.